These 22 T cell receptor beta chains originate from one sample sequenced in a study of blood T cells in healthy people across ages. The use of a sample-barcoded 5' primer and a J-beta primer mix characterized a second PCR of roughly 6 to 11 cycles. TCRdb re-called the 5' RACE reads through MiXCR, storing one row per CDR3 protein. The sample has fewer than 1.5 million distinct CDR3 sequences; approximately 38% are singletons. The specimen sequenced was blood. Every receptor here comes from a woman under 30 in good health.

V and J are TRBV7-2 and TRBJ2-7; TRBD2 is a possible D gene (5 bases). The better agreement between TRBJ2-5 and the DNA end casts doubt on the J call. The CDR3 contains 17 residues. Germline assignment: CDR1 SGHTA and CDR2 FQGNSA. CDR3 in DNA: TGTGCCAGCAGCTTAGAGGCCGACTACTATCTCCAAGAGACCCAGTACTTC. Its translation: CASSLEADYYLQETQYF.

This clonotype came up a few times. V usage is TRBV10-3 and J usage is TRBJ2-3; 8 bases align to TRBD2. This CDR3 contains 16 residues. Germline V gene sequence: CDR1 ENHRY, CDR2 SYGVKD. J was trimmed by 6 bases and V by 4 bases; bases with no gene match: 12. The CDR3 protein is CAISVGTGGSVDTQYF. The CDR3 DNA follows: TGTGCCATCAGTGTCGGGACGGGGGGGAGCGTCGATACGCAGTATTTT.

The table lists this clonotype with a few counts. V gene TRBV20-1 combines with J gene TRBJ1-2; no definite D call. The CDR3 consists of 16 residues. The germline CDR1 and CDR2 sequences are DFQATT and SNEGSKA (reference sequence). V was clipped by 2 bases and J by 0 bases, with 16 bases between them. CDR3 nucleotide sequence: TGCAGTGCTAGAAAGCCAAGACCGAGCACTAACTATGGCTACACCTTC. This codes for CSARKPRPSTNYGYTF.

This clonotype occurred once. The chain employs TRBV19 and TRBJ1-1; no reliable D call. The CDR3 consists of 14 residues. Germline V gives CDR1 LNHDA, CDR2 SQIVND (reference sequence). Trimming took off 6 bases at V and 0 bases at J, with 11 bases between the two ends. CDR3 bases: TGTGCCAGTAGGCAACATGGTATGAACACTGAAGCTTTCTTT. Translation gives CASRQHGMNTEAFF.

A remark on this clonotype: A read error may account for a junction end that differs from germline. This chain connects TRBV7-7 to TRBJ2-1, with D perhaps matching TRBD2 (5 bases). The CDR3 length is 15 residues. The germline V gene has CDR1 SSHAT and CDR2 FNYEAQ (reference sequence). The CDR3 region is CASSPDGDSYNEQFF. CDR3 sequence (DNA): TGTGCTAGCAGCCCTGACGGGGATTCCTACAATGAGCAGTTCTTC.

The sample holds a few counts of this clonotype. The chain recombines TRBV30 with TRBJ1-6; TRBD1 is a possible D gene (5 bases). V was shortened by 8 bases and J by 5 bases, with 10 bases between the two germline ends. CDR1 is GTSNPN, CDR2 SVGIG, per germline (reference sequence). CDR3 length: 12 residues. As DNA, the CDR3 is TGTGCCAGCGACAGAGATAATTCACCCCTCCACTTT. As protein: CASDRDNSPLHF.

Comments on this clonotype: The junction differs from germline at one of its ends, possibly a read error. This chain connects TRBV5-1 to TRBJ2-2; 7 bases line up with TRBD2. The CDR3 runs 16 residues. Germline CDR1 is SGHRS and CDR2 is YFSETQ. The CDR3 reads CASSLAASGNTGELFF. The CDR3 DNA reads TGCGCCAGCAGCTTGGCGGCTAGCGGTAACACCGGGGAACTGTTTTTT.

The V call is TRBV19, the J call TRBJ2-1, with a tentative D call TRBD1 (5 bases). V shed 3 bases and J shed 8 bases, with 17 bases lying between them. Per germline, CDR1 LNHDA and CDR2 SQIVND (reference sequence). The CDR3 is 15 amino acids. The CDR3 region is CASSIYRSSGDEQFF. The CDR3 region has the DNA TGTGCCAGTAGTATTTACAGGAGCAGTGGGGATGAGCAGTTCTTC.

This clonotype was recorded a few times. V and J are TRBV11-1 and TRBJ2-3; 8 bases are a match to TRBD1. Germline loops: CDR1 SGHAT, CDR2 FQDESV (reference sequence). V lost 0 bases and J lost 6; bases outside the gene matches: 8. The length of the CDR3 is 16 residues. This CDR3 reads CASSLAKGQGGDTQYF. The CDR3 DNA follows: TGTGCCAGCAGCTTAGCGAAAGGACAGGGCGGCGATACGCAGTATTTT.

The chain links TRBV20-1 to TRBJ2-7; a weak D match, TRBD1 (6 bases). The V gene lost 4 bases and the J gene lost 1 base, with 17 bases spanning the gap. This CDR3 has 15 amino acids. In germline, CDR1 is DFQATT, CDR2 SNEGSKA (reference sequence). The CDR3 loop is CSATPERGSSYEQYF. For the CDR3, the DNA is TGCAGTGCTACCCCAGAGAGGGGGTCATCCTACGAGCAGTACTTC.

The V call is TRBV20-1, the J call TRBJ2-1, with 9 bases identical to TRBD2. There are 15 residues in the CDR3. Germline V gives CDR1 DFQATT, CDR2 SNEGSKA (reference sequence). V lost 3 bases, J lost 8 bases, and 11 bases stayed unmatched. CDR3 sequence: CSARISSGAGDEQFF. The CDR3 nucleotides are TGCAGTGCTAGGATCTCTAGCGGGGCGGGGGATGAGCAGTTCTTC.

This clonotype was recorded at least ten times. The chain joins TRBV29-1 to TRBJ2-3, with D possibly being TRBD2 (6 bases). Germline assignment: CDR1 SQVTM and CDR2 ANQGSEA. This CDR3 has 16 amino acids. The DNA of the CDR3 is TGCAGTGCCAAAACGGGACTCCCTATGTCGGCAGATACGCAGTATTTT. Residues: CSAKTGLPMSADTQYF.

This chain uses TRBV15 with TRBJ2-5; D is possibly TRBD2 (6 bases). From germline, CDR1 is LNHNV and CDR2 YYDKDF (reference sequence). There are 15 residues in the CDR3. The V end was cut by 3 bases, the J end by 2 bases, with 13 bases between. CDR3 residues: CATSSLRGLQETQYF. In nucleotides, the CDR3 is TGTGCCACCAGCAGTCTGCGGGGACTTCAAGAGACCCAGTACTTC.

The rearrangement links TRBV9 to TRBJ1-4; D ambiguous. Germline CDR1 and CDR2: SGDLS and YYNGEE. The CDR3 is made up of 15 amino acids. Trimming left V 0 bases short and J 0 bases short, with 6 bases between. This CDR3 is CASSVGEATNEKLFF. Here the CDR3 DNA reads TGTGCCAGCAGCGTAGGTGAAGCAACTAATGAAAAACTGTTTTTT.

The chain is built from TRBV18 and TRBJ2-1; 7 bases align to TRBD1. Germline CDR1 is KGHSH and CDR2 is LQKENI. The ends lost 4 bases at V and 2 bases at J; junction bases unmatched: 5. The CDR3 is made up of 15 amino acids. The CDR3 DNA reads TGTGCCAGCTCACAACAGGGGACGACCTACAATGAGCAGTTCTTC. Its protein is CASSQQGTTYNEQFF. The full variable domain, completed using reference TRBV18 and TRBJ2-1, is NAGVMQNPRHLVRRRGQEARLRCSPMKGHSHVYWYRQLPEEGLKFMVYLQKENIIDESGMPKERFSAEFPKEGPSILRIQQVVRGDSAAYFCASSQQGTTYNEQFFGPGTRLTVL.

This chain joins TRBV11-1 and TRBJ2-1, with 8 nucleotides matching TRBD2. This CDR3 spans 16 amino acids. In germline, CDR1 is SGHAT, CDR2 FQDESV (reference sequence). V was clipped by 1 base and J by 7 bases; unmatched bases: 9. Here the CDR3 DNA reads TGTGCCAGCAGCTTAGTCGGGAGGGTACCCTGGAATGAGCAGTTCTTC. Its translation: CASSLVGRVPWNEQFF. Filled out from reference TRBV11-1 and TRBJ2-1, the complete variable domain reads EAEVAQSPRYKITEKSQAVAFWCDPISGHATLYWYRQILGQGPELLVQFQDESVVDDSQLPKDRFSAERLKGVDSTLKIQPAELGDSAMYLCASSLVGRVPWNEQFFGPGTRLTVL.

This clonotype has a count of ten or more. The rearrangement joins TRBV12-3 or TRBV12-4 to TRBJ2-7; 16 positions agree with TRBD2. This CDR3 is 17 amino acids long. V lost 1 base, J lost 5 bases, and 5 bases stayed unmatched. The CDR3 protein is CASSLDGTSGRGHEQYF. The CDR3 DNA sequence: TGTGCCAGCAGTTTAGATGGGACTAGCGGGAGGGGCCACGAGCAGTACTTC.

The J gene is TRBJ2-1, the V gene TRBV19, with TRBD1 identical over 10 bases. The ends lost 6 bases at V and 8 bases at J; junction bases unmatched: 10. Germline assignment: CDR1 LNHDA and CDR2 SQIVND (reference sequence). This CDR3 has 15 amino acids. In DNA form, the CDR3 reads TGTGCCAGTAGCCTCGGGACAGGGGCGCTTGATGAGCAGTTCTTC. This encodes CASSLGTGALDEQFF.

V and J are TRBV6-5 and TRBJ2-3, with D perhaps matching TRBD1 (5 bases). This CDR3 spans 19 amino acids. Germline loops: CDR1 MNHEY, CDR2 SVGAGI. Trimming removed 0 bases at V and 2 bases at J, with 21 bases between. This chain's CDR3 is CASSYSMTQGLFNTDTQYF. The CDR3 DNA follows: TGTGCCAGCAGTTACTCGATGACGCAGGGCCTATTCAACACAGATACGCAGTATTTT.

The chain links TRBV4-1 to TRBJ2-7; 10 bases fit TRBD1. CDR1 is MGHRA, CDR2 YSYEKL, per germline. This CDR3 is 16 amino acids long. J lost 3 bases, V lost 6 bases, and 11 bases had no gene match. CDR3 sequence: CASRTFDGTGDYEQYF. In DNA form, the CDR3 reads TGCGCCAGCAGGACATTTGACGGGACAGGGGACTACGAGCAGTACTTC.

This clonotype was observed at least ten times. This sequence joins TRBV12-3 or TRBV12-4 and TRBJ2-2; D possibly corresponds to TRBD2 (6 bases). The germline V and J ends were trimmed by 2 bases and 5 bases, with 6 bases remaining between them. The CDR3 covers 13 residues. DNA of the CDR3: TGTGCCAGCAGTTTACGGGGGACCGGGGAGCTGTTTTTT. As protein: CASSLRGTGELFF.

The chain has TRBV28 and TRBJ1-5; 10 bases are a match to TRBD1. The J segment lost 0 bases and the V segment lost 6 bases, leaving 11 bases of the junction unmatched. Germline CDR1 MDHEN, CDR2 SYDVKM. The CDR3 runs to 18 residues. CDR3 nucleotide sequence: TGTGCCAGCAGCCTGACCGGGACAGGGGTTTTTAGCAATCAGCCCCAGCATTTT. The encoded protein is CASSLTGTGVFSNQPQHF.